The 27 T cell receptor beta chains in this list originate from one sample, sequenced in a study of T-cell memory formation after mild COVID-19. One entry per CDR3 protein, called by TCRdb with MiXCR from the 5' RACE reads. Among about 500,000 distinct CDR3 sequences listed, roughly 20% were seen once. The sample comprised PBMCs or a T cell subset sorted from them (not recorded which). The receptors here all came from an adult woman who had mild COVID-19 (a few samples of this study predate the infection). Cell type and time point are not known.

V gene TRBV7-6 combines with J gene TRBJ1-3; D call uncertain. CDR3 length: 14 amino acids. With 0 bases removed from V and 4 bases from J, the gap between germline ends came to 7 bases. Looked up from germline, CDR1 is SGHVS and CDR2 is FNYEAQ. CDR3 residues: CASSLATVGNTIYF. The CDR3 nucleotides are TGTGCCAGCAGCTTAGCCACAGTGGGAAACACCATATATTTT.

The chain links TRBV5-8 to TRBJ2-7; 10 nucleotides agree with TRBD1. The germline V gene has CDR1 SGHTS and CDR2 YDEGEE. The CDR3 runs 14 residues. After removal of 2 bases from V and 6 bases from J, the junction contained 5 bases not matched to a gene. The CDR3 here is CASSLGDRGVEQYF. CDR3 DNA sequence: TGTGCCAGCAGCTTAGGGGACAGGGGTGTCGAGCAGTACTTC.

In this sample, this clonotype turned up a few times. V is TRBV24-1 and J is TRBJ2-1; D is perhaps TRBD2 (6 bases). The CDR3 length is 15 residues. Deletions cut 0 bases from V and 1 base from J, with 6 bases between. The germline V gene encodes CDR1 KGHDR and CDR2 SFDVKD. The CDR3 here is CATSDLAGSYNEQFF. The DNA of the CDR3 is TGTGCCACCAGTGATTTGGCGGGGTCCTACAATGAGCAGTTCTTC.

This clonotype was counted a few times. The V call is TRBV20-1, the J call TRBJ2-7; 8 bases are a match to TRBD2. The CDR3 length is 20 residues. Unmatched junction bases numbered 27, after V lost 4 bases and J lost 4 bases. Germline V lookup: CDR1 DFQATT, CDR2 SNEGSKA (reference sequence). The CDR3 region is CSATGGAGTRFSASRYEQYF. In nucleotides, the CDR3 is TGCAGTGCTACGGGGGGAGCCGGGACTAGATTCTCTGCTTCCAGGTACGAGCAGTACTTC.

V and J are TRBV5-4 and TRBJ1-2; D unresolved. V shed 3 bases and J shed 4 bases, with 13 bases lying between them. The germline gives CDR1 SGHNT, CDR2 YYREEE (reference sequence). The CDR3 runs 14 residues. The chain's CDR3 is CASSSPGVPYGYTF. CDR3 bases: TGTGCCAGCAGCTCCCCCGGCGTCCCCTATGGCTACACCTTC.

The rearrangement joins TRBV15 to TRBJ2-3; D is unresolved. V gave up 1 base and J gave up 4 bases, with 6 bases separating them. The germline CDR1 and CDR2 sequences are LNHNV and YYDKDF (reference sequence). The CDR3 is 13 residues long. CDR3 in amino acids: CATSRGPADTQYF. The CDR3 region has the DNA TGTGCCACCAGCAGAGGGCCCGCAGATACGCAGTATTTT. The full variable domain, completed using reference TRBV15 and TRBJ2-3, is DAMVIQNPRYQVTQFGKPVTLSCSQTLNHNVMYWYQQKSSQAPKLLFHYYDKDFNNEADTPDNFQSRRPNTSFCFLDIRSPGLGDTAMYLCATSRGPADTQYFGPGTRLTVL.

This rearrangement joins TRBV7-2 to TRBJ2-1; maybe TRBD2 (6 bases). The CDR3 loop spans 16 amino acids. The germline V gene encodes CDR1 SGHTA and CDR2 FQGNSA. Trimming left V 2 bases short and J 3 bases short, with 14 bases between. In DNA form, the CDR3 reads TGTGCCAGCAGCTTACTTGTGCGGGAACTCTACAATGAGCAGTTCTTC. Encoded protein: CASSLLVRELYNEQFF.

The rearrangement links TRBV12-3 or TRBV12-4 to TRBJ1-2; D call uncertain. The CDR3 spans 13 residues. The ends were cut back, 7 bases at V and 4 bases at J, with 13 bases in the middle. In DNA, the CDR3 is TGTGCCAGCACCCTGGGTCGTGCCTATGGCTACACCTTC. Residues: CASTLGRAYGYTF.

At least ten counts were recorded for this clonotype. V is TRBV7-9 and J is TRBJ2-3; 8 bases map to TRBD1. The CDR3 runs 14 residues. J lost 4 bases, V lost 1 base, and 1 base had no gene match. The germline V gene encodes CDR1 SEHNR and CDR2 FQNEAQ (reference sequence). The CDR3 coding sequence is TGTGCCAGCAGCTTAGACAGGGGGTCAGATACGCAGTATTTT. It yields the protein CASSLDRGSDTQYF.

The chain recombines TRBV10-2 with TRBJ2-5; D is uncertain. CDR3 length: 17 residues. The germline gives CDR1 WSHSY, CDR2 SAAADI. V lost 2 bases to trimming and J lost 7 bases, with 23 bases between them. The CDR3 sequence: CASSEGRSSDGRGTQYF. The CDR3 DNA sequence: TGCGCCAGCAGTGAGGGACGTAGTTCGGACGGGCGAGGGACCCAGTACTTC.

This clonotype was seen many times. The chain joins TRBV18 to TRBJ2-7, with a tentative D call TRBD2 (5 bases). Germline CDR1 is KGHSH and CDR2 is LQKENI. The CDR3 has 13 residues. Trimming removed 1 base from V and 5 bases from J, with 9 bases in between. Here the CDR3 DNA reads TGTGCCAGCTCACCACGAATCGGGGACGAGCAGTACTTC. It translates to CASSPRIGDEQYF. Full variable domain (remainder filled in from reference TRBV18 and TRBJ2-7): NAGVMQNPRHLVRRRGQEARLRCSPMKGHSHVYWYRQLPEEGLKFMVYLQKENIIDESGMPKERFSAEFPKEGPSILRIQQVVRGDSAAYFCASSPRIGDEQYFGPGTRLTVT.

This clonotype was observed many times. The chain employs TRBV12-3 or TRBV12-4 and TRBJ2-1, with 9 positions matching TRBD1. The CDR3 has 15 residues. V shed 5 bases and J 2 bases; nucleotides not matched to a gene: 4. CDR3 sequence: CASSPRTGAYNEQFF. The CDR3, as DNA: TGTGCCAGCAGTCCGCGGACAGGGGCCTACAATGAGCAGTTCTTC.

V usage is TRBV12-3 or TRBV12-4 and J usage is TRBJ1-5, with TRBD1 as a possible D gene (6 bases). The CDR3 has 15 amino acids. V shed 2 bases and J shed 4 bases, with 12 bases lying between them. CDR3: CASSLQGLGNQPQHF. DNA of the CDR3: TGTGCCAGCAGTTTACAGGGGCTTGGGAATCAGCCCCAGCATTTT.

This clonotype was detected only a few times. The rearrangement joins TRBV25-1 to TRBJ2-3; D possibly corresponds to TRBD2 (6 bases). V lost 1 base and J lost 0, with 11 bases in between. The length of the CDR3 is 16 residues. Germline CDR1 and CDR2: MGHDK and SYGVNS. The CDR3 nucleotides read TGTGCCAGCAGTGAATCGGCTAGCGCTAGCACAGATACGCAGTATTTT. Its translation is CASSESASASTDTQYF.

This sequence joins TRBV7-8 and TRBJ2-7; D is tentatively TRBD1 or TRBD2 (6 bases each). The CDR3 length is 14 residues. Trimming took 4 bases from V and 4 from J, leaving 14 bases between them. CDR1 is SGHVS, CDR2 FQNEAQ, per germline. CDR3 in DNA: TGTGCCAGCAGCTACACGGGGGCCTCTTACGAGCAGTACTTC. It translates to CASSYTGASYEQYF.

V gene TRBV20-1 combines with J gene TRBJ1-6; tentative D call: TRBD1 (6 bases). The CDR3 consists of 12 residues. Germline CDR1 DFQATT, CDR2 SNEGSKA (reference sequence). V lost 6 bases and J lost 14, with 17 bases in between. The DNA for the CDR3 is TGCAGTGCCTGGAGGGGGGTAGTGTCCCTCCACTTT. Protein: CSAWRGVVSLHF.

This clonotype has more than one count but fewer than ten. The gene calls are TRBV7-9 and TRBJ2-5; TRBD2 agrees at 7 bases. The CDR3 length is 13 residues. CDR1 SEHNR and CDR2 FQNEAQ come from the germline V gene (reference sequence). The J segment lost 3 bases and the V segment lost 8 bases, leaving 6 bases of the junction unmatched. CDR3 amino acids: CASGTSAKETQYF. The CDR3 DNA reads TGTGCCAGCGGAACTAGCGCCAAAGAGACCCAGTACTTC.

V usage is TRBV3-1 and J usage is TRBJ2-1; possible D gene TRBD2, 5 bases. CDR1 is LGHDT and CDR2 is YNNKEL in the germline V gene (reference sequence). This CDR3 has 16 amino acids. Trimming pared 1 base from V and 6 bases from J, leaving 16 bases between. The CDR3 loop is CASSQGLGFLANEQFF. DNA of the CDR3: TGTGCCAGCAGCCAAGGGCTAGGTTTTCTAGCCAATGAGCAGTTCTTC.

This sequence joins TRBV15 and TRBJ1-2; 10 bases map to TRBD1. Looked up from germline, CDR1 is LNHNV and CDR2 is YYDKDF (reference sequence). Trimming cost V 3 bases and J 3 bases; bases outside gene matches: 1. This CDR3 is built from 14 residues. The CDR3 DNA reads as TGTGCCACCAGCAGGGACAGGGGGGACTATGGCTACACCTTC. It encodes CATSRDRGDYGYTF. The full variable domain, completed using reference TRBV15 and TRBJ1-2, is DAMVIQNPRYQVTQFGKPVTLSCSQTLNHNVMYWYQQKSSQAPKLLFHYYDKDFNNEADTPDNFQSRRPNTSFCFLDIRSPGLGDTAMYLCATSRDRGDYGYTFGSGTRLTVV.

The V call is TRBV7-9, the J call TRBJ2-1; TRBD2 aligns across 7 bases. The CDR3 extends over 13 amino acids. Germline CDR1 is SEHNR and CDR2 is FQNEAQ (reference sequence). Germline trimming cut 3 bases from V and 6 bases from J; bases unmatched to any gene: 2. CDR3: CASSFASGNEQFF. The CDR3 coding sequence is TGTGCCAGCAGCTTTGCTAGCGGCAATGAGCAGTTCTTC.

J is TRBJ1-5 and V is TRBV6-2 or TRBV6-3, with 9 bases matching TRBD1. From germline, CDR1 is MNHEY and CDR2 SVGEGT. The CDR3 covers 16 residues. J was trimmed by 5 bases and V by 6 bases; bases with no gene match: 11. CDR3 region: CASRPIQGAPDQPQHF. The CDR3 DNA reads as TGTGCCAGCAGGCCGATACAGGGGGCGCCGGATCAGCCCCAGCATTTT.

The chain recombines TRBV10-3 with TRBJ2-3; tentatively, D is TRBD1 or TRBD2 (5 bases each). Germline CDR1 reads ENHRY; CDR2 reads SYGVKD. The V end was cut by 0 bases, the J end by 6 bases, with 10 bases between. This CDR3 is built from 14 residues. The CDR3 region has the DNA TGTGCCATCAGTGAGTCGGGGGAGATGGATACGCAGTATTTT. It yields the protein CAISESGEMDTQYF.

This clonotype was seen more than once but under ten times. In DNA form, the CDR3 reads TGCGCCAGCAGCCATATCCTGGGACAGAGAGCCTTTAAGGGCGGGGAGCTGTTTTTT. Translating it yields CASSHILGQRAFKGGELFF. This rearrangement joins TRBV4-1 to TRBJ2-2, with TRBD1 identical over 7 bases. This CDR3 comprises 19 residues. Germline assignment: CDR1 MGHRA and CDR2 YSYEKL. After removal of 3 bases from V and 7 bases from J, the junction contained 20 bases not matched to a gene.

This clonotype came up a few times. V is TRBV5-8 and J is TRBJ2-2; possibly TRBD2 for D (6 bases). Per germline, CDR1 SGHTS and CDR2 YDEGEE. V lost 6 bases and J lost 4, with 19 bases in between. This CDR3 has 16 residues. CDR3 nucleotide sequence: TGTGCCAGCACGTCCTCTGGAGCGGGTGTCACCGGGGAGCTGTTTTTT. Residues: CASTSSGAGVTGELFF.

The chain couples TRBV6-2 or TRBV6-3 to TRBJ2-1; 13 nucleotides line up with TRBD2. J gave up 2 bases and V 7 bases, and 11 bases lay outside the gene matches. There are 18 residues in the CDR3. Germline lookup yields CDR1 MNHEY and CDR2 SVGEGT. The DNA of the CDR3 is TGTGCCAGCACCCTCGGGACTAGCGGGATAGTCACCTACAATGAGCAGTTCTTC. Translated, it gives CASTLGTSGIVTYNEQFF.

The chain recombines TRBV9 with TRBJ2-3; possibly TRBD1 for D (5 bases). V was shortened by 4 bases and J by 1 base, with 13 bases between the two germline ends. This CDR3 region has 15 residues. Germline values: CDR1 SGDLS, CDR2 YYNGEE. CDR3 nucleotide sequence: TGTGCCAGCAGCTACGACAGTGTTGGCACAGATACGCAGTATTTT. Its translation is CASSYDSVGTDTQYF.

This rearrangement joins TRBV7-9 to TRBJ2-1; TRBD1 or TRBD2 may be the D gene (5 bases each). V was shortened by 5 bases and J by 0 bases, with 17 bases between the two germline ends. Germline V lookup: CDR1 SEHNR, CDR2 FQNEAQ (reference sequence). This CDR3 spans 17 amino acids. CDR3: CASSPAVGGTSYNEQFF. The CDR3 region has the DNA TGTGCCAGCAGCCCCGCAGTCGGTGGGACCTCCTACAATGAGCAGTTCTTC.